The 11 T cell receptor beta chains presented below share a single source sample, sequenced in a study of CD8 T cells in ankylosing spondylitis. TCRdb recomputed calls from the 5' RACE reads with MiXCR, one row per CDR3 protein. The sample has 150,000 to 200,000 distinct CDR3 sequences; roughly 18% are singletons. Material for sequencing was blood, either unsorted or a sorted T cell fraction (not recorded which). The receptors stem from a male donor aged 10 to 30 with ankylosing spondylitis or in good health (not recorded which).

The CDR3 loop reads CASSNQRVISYEQYF. Here the CDR3 DNA reads TGTGCCAGCAGCAATCAGCGGGTGATCTCCTACGAGCAGTACTTC. The rearrangement links TRBV21-1 to TRBJ2-7; the tabulated D call, TRBD2, remains unverified against the DNA. TRBV21-1 corresponds to a pseudogene. This CDR3 is 15 amino acids long.

This clonotype was picked up many times. The chain couples TRBV27 to TRBJ2-5, with TRBD2 matching 8 bases. The CDR3 contains 16 residues. V gave up 0 bases and J gave up 4 bases; unmatched junction bases: 7. Germline CDR1 MNHEY, CDR2 SMNVEV (reference sequence). The CDR3 here is CASSLSGASGPETQYF. The CDR3 region has the DNA TGTGCCAGCAGTTTATCCGGGGCTAGCGGGCCAGAGACCCAGTACTTC.

This clonotype was recorded many times. The chain combines TRBV29-1 with TRBJ1-2; unclear D gene. Trimming cost V 4 bases and J 3 bases, with 12 bases left between them. This CDR3 has 13 residues. Per germline, CDR1 SQVTM and CDR2 ANQGSEA. CDR3 nucleotides: TGCAGCGTTGTGGGCTACAACGACTATGGCTACACCTTC. Translation: CSVVGYNDYGYTF.

This clonotype appeared many times. V and J are TRBV6-2 or TRBV6-3 and TRBJ2-7; 7 nucleotides match TRBD2. Germline-derived CDR1 and CDR2 are MNHEY and SVGEGT. This CDR3 comprises 13 residues. The V and J ends lost 6 bases and 3 bases, in that order; junction bases with no gene match: 5. The CDR3 coding sequence is TGTGCCAGCAGACTCGGACTAGACTACGAGCAGTACTTC. This codes for CASRLGLDYEQYF.

Ten or more counts support this clonotype. The V call is TRBV20-1, the J call TRBJ2-3; TRBD2 matches at 12 bases. The germline CDR1 and CDR2 sequences are DFQATT and SNEGSKA (reference sequence). J was trimmed by 0 bases and V by 5 bases; bases with no gene match: 6. The CDR3 has 16 residues. The CDR3 nucleotides are TGCAGTGCTGCTAGCGGGAGGGCCCTAAGCACAGATACGCAGTATTTT. This codes for CSAASGRALSTDTQYF.

This clonotype was seen ten or more times. This rearrangement joins TRBV5-6 to TRBJ2-1; D gene uncertain. This CDR3 has 11 residues. Deletions cut 1 base from V and 9 bases from J, with 5 bases between. Germline CDR1 is SGHDT and CDR2 is YYEEEE. CDR3 in DNA: TGTGCCAGCAGCTTGAACGGTGAGCAGTTCTTC. Amino acid sequence: CASSLNGEQFF.

This clonotype was seen many times. The V call is TRBV7-2, the J call TRBJ2-1; 8 nucleotides align to TRBD1. Per the germline V gene, CDR1 is SGHTA and CDR2 is FQGNSA. J was trimmed by 7 bases and V by 5 bases; bases with no gene match: 19. The CDR3 loop spans 18 amino acids. The CDR3 region is CASSIRLLPQGAENEQFF. CDR3 DNA sequence: TGTGCCAGCAGCATACGCCTCCTCCCTCAGGGGGCGGAAAATGAGCAGTTCTTC.

This clonotype was seen many times. The chain carries TRBV5-6 and TRBJ2-1; possibly TRBD2 for D (6 bases). With 2 bases removed from V and 10 bases from J, the gap between germline ends came to 10 bases. Germline CDR1 reads SGHDT; CDR2 reads YYEEEE. CDR3 length equals 12 residues. The CDR3 DNA reads as TGTGCCAGCAGCTTTTGGGCGGGAGAGCAGTTCTTC. Translating gives CASSFWAGEQFF.

Many counts were recorded for this clonotype. This rearrangement joins TRBV12-3 or TRBV12-4 to TRBJ2-7; TRBD1 or TRBD2 may be the D gene (5 bases each). V lost 3 bases and J 6 bases, leaving 15 bases between the germline ends. The CDR3 spans 14 residues. CDR3 sequence reads: CASSLIGAGGEQYV. The CDR3 region has the DNA TGTGCCAGCAGTTTGATCGGGGCCGGAGGCGAGCAGTACGTC.

This clonotype was seen many times. The chain recombines TRBV29-1 with TRBJ2-3; tentatively, D is TRBD1 (6 bases). Between the trimmed V and J ends, which lost 5 bases and 2 bases, there was a span of 11 bases. CDR3 length: 13 residues. CDR1 is SQVTM, CDR2 ANQGSEA, per germline. The CDR3 here is CSVHTGSTDTQYF. CDR3 nucleotides: TGCAGCGTTCATACAGGGTCCACAGATACGCAGTATTTT.

This clonotype was observed a few times. The J gene is TRBJ2-7, the V gene TRBV18, with D maybe TRBD1 (6 bases). The CDR3 sequence is 14 residues long. V lost 6 bases, J lost 7 bases, and 19 bases lay in between. In germline, CDR1 is KGHSH, CDR2 LQKENI. Written as DNA, the CDR3 is TGTGCCAGCTCGCAGGGGCGGACTGACAAGGAGCAGTACTTC. Translated, it gives CASSQGRTDKEQYF.